A single sample is the source of the 7 T cell receptor beta chains below, sequenced in a study of neurological immune-mediated disorders (dated by TCRdb to the late 2010s). Library generation was performed with 5' RACE. TCRdb names Illumina HiSeq 2500 as the instrument used. TCRdb ran its own pipeline on the public reads, namely fastp trimming at Q25 and MiXCR clone calling, and kept in-frame beta chains. Records with the same CDR3 protein are collapsed into one entry carrying the most frequent genes and DNA. Counted in this sample were fewer than 35,000 distinct CDR3 sequences; 4% to 5.5% of them appeared once. The ten largest clonotypes hold about 21% of the sample. Material: PBMCs. The source of these receptors is a young man in good health.

This clonotype has a count of ten or more. The rearrangement uses TRBV2 and TRBJ1-2, with D possibly TRBD1 on 5 matching bases. The germline gives CDR1 SNHLY, CDR2 FYNNEI. V lost 4 bases, J lost 4 bases, and 19 bases lay in between. The CDR3 totals 16 residues. The CDR3 DNA follows: TGTGCCAGCAGTGGGGGGACGGACCCTGAGTTCTATGGCTACACCTTC. It codes for CASSGGTDPEFYGYTF.

This clonotype was counted ten times or more. This sequence joins TRBV29-1 and TRBJ2-7, with 7 bases that match TRBD2. This CDR3 contains 15 residues. The germline V gene has CDR1 SQVTM and CDR2 ANQGSEA. Trimming at V came to 5 bases and at J to 1 base, leaving 11 bases not matched to a gene. In DNA form, the CDR3 reads TGCAGCGTTAATACCCCAGTCGGGGGGTCCTACGAGCAGTACTTC. It translates to CSVNTPVGGSYEQYF.

This clonotype was seen at least ten times. The chain uses TRBV28 and TRBJ2-3; D is possibly TRBD1 (6 bases). Trimming pared 6 bases from V and 2 bases from J, leaving 12 bases between. Germline V lookup: CDR1 MDHEN, CDR2 SYDVKM. The CDR3 runs 14 residues. CDR3 bases: TGTGCCAGCAGCCAGGACAGAATCACAGATACGCAGTATTTT. Its protein is CASSQDRITDTQYF.

Many counts were recorded for this clonotype. This sequence joins TRBV13 and TRBJ1-4, with TRBD1 identical over 9 bases. Germline CDR1 reads PRHDT; CDR2 reads FYEKMQ (reference sequence). J lost 7 bases, V lost 2 bases, and 5 bases had no gene match. The CDR3 spans 15 residues. CDR3 coding DNA: TGTGCCAGCAGCTTACGCGGGACAGGGTTTGAAAAACTGTTTTTT. This gives the protein CASSLRGTGFEKLFF.

V gene TRBV20-1 combines with J gene TRBJ2-5, with TRBD1 as a possible D gene (6 bases). This CDR3 comprises 12 residues. Trimming shortened V by 3 bases and J by 3 bases, and 8 bases separated the two germline ends. Per the germline V gene, CDR1 is DFQATT and CDR2 is SNEGSKA (reference sequence). CDR3 region: CSASSGEETQYF. CDR3 sequence (DNA): TGCAGTGCTAGTTCAGGGGAAGAGACCCAGTACTTC.

This clonotype was seen repeatedly, ten times or more. The chain recombines TRBV10-2 with TRBJ2-7, with D uncertain. The V gene's germline CDR1 is WSHSY and CDR2 SAAADI. The CDR3 length is 16 residues. Trimming stripped 1 base from V and 0 bases from J, with 13 bases between. CDR3 sequence reads: CASSEFPESLSYEQYF. Here the CDR3 DNA reads TGCGCCAGCAGTGAGTTTCCTGAAAGTCTCTCCTACGAGCAGTACTTC.

This clonotype came up many times. This rearrangement joins TRBV27 to TRBJ1-4; D unresolved. CDR3 length: 14 residues. Per germline, CDR1 MNHEY and CDR2 SMNVEV (reference sequence). V lost 6 bases, J lost 6 bases, and 14 bases lay in between. The CDR3 nucleotides are TGTGCCAGCAGGAGGTGGGGAGGAGATGAAAAACTGTTTTTT. It specifies CASRRWGGDEKLFF.